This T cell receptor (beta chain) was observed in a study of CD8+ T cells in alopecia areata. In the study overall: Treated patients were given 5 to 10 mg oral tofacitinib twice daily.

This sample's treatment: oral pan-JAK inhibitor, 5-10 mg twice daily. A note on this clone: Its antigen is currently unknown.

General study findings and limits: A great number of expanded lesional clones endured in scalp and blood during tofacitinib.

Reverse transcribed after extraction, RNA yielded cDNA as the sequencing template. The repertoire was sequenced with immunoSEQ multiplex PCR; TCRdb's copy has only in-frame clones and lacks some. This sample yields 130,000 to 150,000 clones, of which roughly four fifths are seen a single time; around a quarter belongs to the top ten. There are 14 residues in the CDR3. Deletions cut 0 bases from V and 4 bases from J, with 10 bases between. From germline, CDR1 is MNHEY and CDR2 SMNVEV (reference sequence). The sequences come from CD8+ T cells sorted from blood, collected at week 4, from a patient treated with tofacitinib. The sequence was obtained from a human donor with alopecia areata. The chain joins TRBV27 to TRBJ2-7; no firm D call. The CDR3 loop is CASSLSGGFYEQYF. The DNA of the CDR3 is TGTGCCAGCAGTTTATCGGGCGGTTTTTACGAGCAGTACTTC.